The entry that follows covers one T cell receptor beta chain sequence. Its specificity is unknown. Resections took place in Japan or China from about 2014 to 2018. Nucleic acids came from premalignant or tumor cells enriched by macro-dissection. The CDR3 runs to 14 residues. The V end was cut by 1 base, the J end by 4 bases, with 8 bases between. Germline CDR1 MNHEY, CDR2 SMNVEV (reference sequence). The data originate from a study of immune evolution from preneoplasia to lung adenocarcinoma. Notes on the study in general: Later-stage lesions seemingly showed higher T cell density and diversity than normal lung.

Assay: immunoSEQ multiplex PCR; the TCRdb copy retains only in-frame clones and omits some. The sample consists of about 1,100 clones, roughly 82% of them appearing once. The source of this sequence is a person between 65 and 80 years old with lung adenocarcinoma. The sequenced sample was FFPE atypical adenomatous hyperplasia tissue from the lung. Sample subset: atypical adenomatous hyperplasia (AAH), lung preneoplasia. The gene calls are TRBV27 and TRBJ2-1, with D possibly called TRBD1 or TRBD2 (5 bases each). The CDR3: CASSLWGIYNEQFF. CDR3 DNA sequence: TGTGCCAGCAGTTTATGGGGGATTTACAATGAGCAGTTCTTC.